The sequence of this TCR beta chain was determined in a study of blood T cell repertoires in COVID-19. Background on the study: Samples representing acute and convalescent COVID-19 were sourced from the United States, Italy and Spain. PBMCs, B-cell-depleted T cells, or T cells were the source of the cDNA or gDNA that made up the material.

This CDR3 has 15 residues. V shed 1 base and J shed 0 bases, with 7 bases lying between them. Germline assignment: CDR1 SGHAT and CDR2 FQDESV (reference sequence). Seattle patients were enrolled while actively infected and followed longitudinally. Clones were sequenced by immunoSEQ multiplex PCR, and TCRdb holds only the in-frame ones, with some missing. This table holds about 150,000 clones, around 85% found once. The chain carries TRBV11-1 and TRBJ2-1; D gene ambiguous. Specimen: peripheral blood. This sequence originates from a man in his 60s with COVID-19, enrolled during active disease. The CDR3, as DNA: TGTGCCAGCAGCTTAGGCCCGAGCTCCTACAATGAGCAGTTCTTC. It translates to CASSLGPSSYNEQFF.